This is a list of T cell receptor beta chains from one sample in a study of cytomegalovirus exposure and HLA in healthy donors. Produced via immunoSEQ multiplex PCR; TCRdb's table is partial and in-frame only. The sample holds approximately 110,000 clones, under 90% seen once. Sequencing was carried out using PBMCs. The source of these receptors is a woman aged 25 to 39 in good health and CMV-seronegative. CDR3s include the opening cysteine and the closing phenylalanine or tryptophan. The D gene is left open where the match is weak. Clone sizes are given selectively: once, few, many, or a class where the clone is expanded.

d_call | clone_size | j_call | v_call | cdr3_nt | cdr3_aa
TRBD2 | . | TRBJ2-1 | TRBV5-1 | TGCGCCAGCAGCTTGGTACTAGCGGGAGGCCAGGAGCAGTTCTTC | CASSLVLAGGQEQFF
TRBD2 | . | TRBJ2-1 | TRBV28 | TGTGCCAGCAGTCGTAGCGGGAGGGCCTTCGATGAGCAGTTCTTC | CASSRSGRAFDEQFF
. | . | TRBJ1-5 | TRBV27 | TGTGCCAGCAGTTTCAACGGGGTGCATCCCCAGCATTTT | CASSFNGVHPQHF
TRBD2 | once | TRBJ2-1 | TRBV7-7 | TGTGCTAGCAGCTTAAACGGGAGGAACAATGAGCAGTTCTTC | CASSLNGRNNEQFF
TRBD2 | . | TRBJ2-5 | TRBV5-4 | TGTGCCAGCAGCTCTGGGAGGTCGGCTAGCGGGAACAAAGAGACCCAGTACTTC | CASSSGRSASGNKETQYF
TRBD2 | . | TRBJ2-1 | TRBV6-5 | TGTGCCAGCAGTTACTCGGGGACTAGCATAACGCAGTTCTTC | CASSYSGTSITQFF
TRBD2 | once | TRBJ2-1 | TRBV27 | TGTGCCAGCAGTTTATTCCTAGCGGGAGTCTTACGCAATGAGCAGTTCTTC | CASSLFLAGVLRNEQFF
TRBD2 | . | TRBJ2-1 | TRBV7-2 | TGTGCCAGCAGCTTATGGGGCGGGAGGGCTGTAGGTGAGCAGTTCTTC | CASSLWGGRAVGEQFF
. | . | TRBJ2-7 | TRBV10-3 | TGTGCCATCAGTGAGTCGACAGTTGGAGAGCAGTACTTC | CAISESTVGEQYF
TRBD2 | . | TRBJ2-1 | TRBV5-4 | TGTGCCAGCAGCTTGGGCGGGAGTTTTTCCTACAATGAGCAGTTCTTC | CASSLGGSFSYNEQFF
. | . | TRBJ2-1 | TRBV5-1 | TGCGCCAGCAGCTTGTTTAGCTACAATGAGCAGTTCTTC | CASSLFSYNEQFF
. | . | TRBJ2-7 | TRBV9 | TGTGCCAGCAGCGTAGCTAGTGGCTCCTACGAGCAGTACTTC | CASSVASGSYEQYF
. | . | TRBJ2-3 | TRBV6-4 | TGTGCCAGCAGCGATAGCGGAGCTAGCACAGATACGCAGTATTTT | CASSDSGASTDTQYF
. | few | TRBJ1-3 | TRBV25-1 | TGTGCCAGCAGCCAGACAGGAAACACCATATATTTT | CASSQTGNTIYF
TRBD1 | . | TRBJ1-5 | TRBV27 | TGTGCCACCGCGGACAGGGCTGTGGGGGTCAATCAGCCCCAGCATTTT | CATADRAVGVNQPQHF
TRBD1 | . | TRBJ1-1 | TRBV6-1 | TGTGCCGGCCGACAGGGGCCCGGGAACACTGAAGCTTTCTTT | CAGRQGPGNTEAFF
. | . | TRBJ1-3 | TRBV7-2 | TGTGCCAGCAAACCGGGGTTCTCTGGAAACACCATATATTTT | CASKPGFSGNTIYF
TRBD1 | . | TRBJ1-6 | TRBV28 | TGTGCCAGCAGTCCGGGACAGAAAATTATGGCCCTCCACTTT | CASSPGQKIMALHF
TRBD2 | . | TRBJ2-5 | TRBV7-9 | TGTGCCAGCAGCTTGCTAGCGGGAGTGGAGACCCAGTACTTC | CASSLLAGVETQYF
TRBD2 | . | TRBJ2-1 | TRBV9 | TGTGCCAGCAGCGCTAGCGGGAGGGCCTACAATGAGCAGTTCTTC | CASSASGRAYNEQFF
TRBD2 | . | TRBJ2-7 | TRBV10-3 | TGTGCCATCACCTCCGGGACTAGCGGGAGGGAGCAGTACTTC | CAITSGTSGREQYF
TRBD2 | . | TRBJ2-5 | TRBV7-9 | TGTGCCAGCAGCTTAGTAGGCGGGACTAGCGGGAGTGAGACCCAGTACTTC | CASSLVGGTSGSETQYF
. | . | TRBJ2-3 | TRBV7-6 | TGTGCCAGCAGCTTAGCGAACAGTCCCACAGATACGCAGTATTTT | CASSLANSPTDTQYF
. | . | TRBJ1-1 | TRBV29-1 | TGCAGCCCTCATAGGGGGGGGAGCACTGAAGCTTTCTTT | CSPHRGGSTEAFF
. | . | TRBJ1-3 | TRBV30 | TGTGCCTCGACTGCGCTAGGTTGGGACACCATATATTTT | CASTALGWDTIYF
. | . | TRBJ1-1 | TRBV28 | TGTGCCAGCAGCGACAGAAGTGAAGCTTTCTTT | CASSDRSEAFF
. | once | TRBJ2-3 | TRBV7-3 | TGTGCCAGCAGCGTGGGGGGGACACACGATACGCAGTATTTT | CASSVGGTHDTQYF
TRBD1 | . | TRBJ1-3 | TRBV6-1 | TGTGCCAGCAGTGAATATCCGGACAGGGGGCCCATATATTTT | CASSEYPDRGPIYF
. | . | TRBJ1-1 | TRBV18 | TGTGCCAGCTCGCCAGGAGGGTCGGACACTGAAGCTTTCTTT | CASSPGGSDTEAFF